The 21 T cell receptor beta chains below come from one sample, sequenced in a study of T-cell reconstitution after alpha-beta-depleted transplantation in children. Preparation of the TCRbeta library was carried out with unique molecular identifiers. From the PCR reads, TCRdb called clonotypes with MiXCR, one entry per CDR3 protein. The sample includes around 72,000 distinct CDR3 sequences, approximately 5% of them seen just once. Sample: PBMCs, mostly from graft donor cells, taken 180 days after TCRalphabeta/CD19-depleted stem cell transplant. These receptors were obtained from a boy in the first two years of life who had a stem cell transplant for acute myeloid leukemia, so the T cells may come from the graft donor.

The sample holds many counts of this clonotype. V and J are TRBV3-1 and TRBJ2-4; tentatively, D is TRBD2 (6 bases). Germline V gives CDR1 LGHDT, CDR2 YNNKEL (reference sequence). The CDR3 length is 14 residues. V was pared by 4 bases and J by 6 bases, with 13 bases between. The CDR3 sequence is CASSPWDSLNIQYF. Here the CDR3 DNA reads TGTGCCAGCAGCCCTTGGGACTCTTTAAACATTCAGTACTTC.

This clonotype occurred many times. The chain has TRBV10-3 and TRBJ1-1, with D uncertain. Trimming shortened V by 11 bases and J by 4 bases, and 11 bases separated the two germline ends. The CDR3 runs to 11 residues. CDR1 is ENHRY and CDR2 is SYGVKD in the germline V gene. The CDR3 is CAHWTPTEAFF. CDR3 DNA sequence: TGTGCCCACTGGACGCCCACTGAAGCTTTCTTT.

This clonotype was counted at least ten times. CDR3 sequence: CASSPGGQGDSYEQYV. The DNA of the CDR3 is TGTGCCAGCAGCCCGGGGGGACAGGGAGACTCCTACGAGCAGTACGTC. V and J are TRBV7-9 and TRBJ2-7; 9 bases fit TRBD1. In germline, CDR1 is SEHNR, CDR2 FQNEAQ (reference sequence). The V and J ends lost 5 bases and 0 bases, in that order; junction bases with no gene match: 8. CDR3 length: 16 amino acids.

In its sample, this clonotype was seen many times. V gene TRBV21-1 combines with J gene TRBJ2-1; TRBD2 was called by the table and not checked on the DNA. TRBV21-1 is noted as a pseudogene. This CDR3 has 16 amino acids. The CDR3 region is CASSKASAGIYNEQFF. The CDR3 DNA reads as TGTGCCAGCAGCAAAGCCTCGGCGGGGATCTACAATGAGCAGTTCTTC.

This clonotype was found many times. The CDR3 DNA sequence: TGCGCCAGCAGCTTGCCAGAAGGTTCCTACAATGAGCAGTTCTTC. It specifies CASSLPEGSYNEQFF. V gene TRBV5-1 combines with J gene TRBJ2-1, with D uncertain. Germline V gene sequence: CDR1 SGHRS, CDR2 YFSETQ. The CDR3 runs 15 residues. Trimming took 1 base from V and 1 from J, leaving 9 bases between them.

There are many counts of this clonotype. The V gene is TRBV6-5, the J gene TRBJ1-3; 7 nucleotides match TRBD1. Germline lookup yields CDR1 MNHEY and CDR2 SVGAGI. With V trimmed by 6 bases and J by 1 base, 6 bases remained unmatched. The CDR3 runs to 15 residues. CDR3 sequence reads: CASSPDRVSGNTIYF. CDR3 nucleotides: TGTGCCAGCAGCCCCGACAGGGTTTCTGGAAACACCATATATTTT.

This clonotype has at least ten counts. This chain uses TRBV5-4 with TRBJ1-1; perhaps TRBD1 as D (6 bases). CDR1 SGHNT and CDR2 YYREEE come from the germline V gene (reference sequence). The length of the CDR3 is 15 residues. V was clipped by 0 bases and J by 1 base, with 10 bases between them. The CDR3 DNA reads as TGTGCCAGCAGCTTGGAGGGGGTAAGGAACACTGAAGCTTTCTTT. Protein: CASSLEGVRNTEAFF.

This clonotype occurred many times. This rearrangement joins TRBV7-9 to TRBJ2-5, with D possibly matching TRBD1 (7 bases). The CDR3 has 16 residues. The V and J ends lost 3 bases and 3 bases respectively, with 17 bases between them. Per the germline V gene, CDR1 is SEHNR and CDR2 is FQNEAQ (reference sequence). The CDR3 bases are TGTGCCAGCAGCTTGGGGCTAGCGCAGGGGGAAGAGACCCAGTACTTC. It is translated as CASSLGLAQGEETQYF. Full variable domain (missing parts from reference TRBV7-9 and TRBJ2-5): DTGVSQNPRHKITKRGQNVTFRCDPISEHNRLYWYRQTLGQGPEFLTYFQNEAQLEKSRLLSDRFSAERPKGSFSTLEIQRTEQGDSAMYLCASSLGLAQGEETQYFGPGTRLLVL.

This clonotype was seen repeatedly, ten times or more. The chain is built from TRBV7-6 and TRBJ1-3; tentatively, D is TRBD1 (6 bases). This CDR3 has 15 amino acids. Per germline, CDR1 SGHVS and CDR2 FNYEAQ. Trimming pared 5 bases from V and 8 bases from J, leaving 19 bases between. The CDR3 coding sequence is TGTGCCAGCAGCGCAGTCGGGGGGCGCGGGGACACCATATATTTT. It codes for CASSAVGGRGDTIYF.

This clonotype was observed at least ten times. As DNA, the CDR3 is TGTGCCAGCAGCGGACTGACAGGGAGCTTTGAAAAACTGTTTTTT. It codes for CASSGLTGSFEKLFF. This chain links TRBV28 with TRBJ1-4, with 7 bases aligning to TRBD1. CDR1 MDHEN and CDR2 SYDVKM come from the germline V gene. Trimming at V came to 6 bases and at J to 7 bases, leaving 11 bases not matched to a gene. The CDR3 is 15 amino acids.

This clonotype was recorded at least ten times. V gene TRBV2 combines with J gene TRBJ2-2, with 7 bases lining up with TRBD2. This CDR3 has 15 residues. The V and J ends lost 7 bases and 7 bases, in that order; junction bases with no gene match: 12. Germline assignment: CDR1 SNHLY and CDR2 FYNNEI. CDR3 nucleotides: TGTGCCAGCAAGAGGGCGGGGGATCAGAACGGGGAGCTGTTTTTT. Translating gives CASKRAGDQNGELFF.

J is TRBJ2-7 and V is TRBV7-2; no clear D. Trimming pared 2 bases from V and 2 bases from J, leaving 10 bases between. The CDR3 is made up of 14 amino acids. The V gene's germline CDR1 is SGHTA and CDR2 FQGNSA. CDR3 sequence: CASSLWPAPYEQYF. The DNA for the CDR3 is TGTGCCAGCAGCTTATGGCCAGCTCCCTACGAGCAGTACTTC.

This clonotype was counted many times. The chain links TRBV12-3 or TRBV12-4 to TRBJ2-7, with D perhaps being TRBD1 or TRBD2 (6 bases each). Between the trimmed V and J ends, which lost 2 bases and 9 bases, there was a span of 17 bases. The CDR3 is 14 residues long. The CDR3 here is CASSLRGPGLAQYF. In DNA form, the CDR3 reads TGTGCCAGCAGTTTACGGGGGCCCGGGCTTGCGCAGTACTTC.

This clonotype was counted at least ten times. V and J are TRBV7-8 and TRBJ2-7; D remains ambiguous. The CDR3 is 16 residues long. Trimming pared 5 bases from V and 1 base from J, leaving 18 bases between. Germline V lookup: CDR1 SGHVS, CDR2 FQNEAQ. CDR3 nucleotides: TGTGCCAGCAGCCCCGACCGGGCCAAAATTTCCTACGAGCAGTACGTC. This codes for CASSPDRAKISYEQYV.

This clonotype has a count of ten or more. The rearrangement links TRBV7-3 to TRBJ1-1, with 9 nucleotides matching TRBD1. The length of the CDR3 is 16 residues. Germline assignment: CDR1 SGHTA and CDR2 FQGTGA. The ends lost 5 bases at V and 3 bases at J; junction bases unmatched: 10. The chain's CDR3 is CASSVTGGRWYTEAFF. The CDR3 DNA sequence: TGTGCCAGCAGCGTCACAGGGGGCAGGTGGTACACTGAAGCTTTCTTT.

In its sample, this clonotype was seen many times. This sequence joins TRBV12-3 or TRBV12-4 and TRBJ1-4; perhaps TRBD1 as D (6 bases). This CDR3 is built from 15 residues. The V end lost 5 bases, the J end lost 5 bases, and 15 bases lay between the germline ends. The CDR3 protein is CASSPRRTANEKLFF. CDR3 sequence (DNA): TGTGCCAGCAGTCCGAGGAGGACAGCAAATGAAAAACTGTTTTTT.

This clonotype was counted many times. The genes are TRBV19 and TRBJ2-5, with 9 bases matching TRBD1. The V gene end was trimmed by 10 bases and the J gene end by 4 bases; junction bases not matched to a gene: 7. The germline CDR1 and CDR2 sequences are LNHDA and SQIVND (reference sequence). CDR3 size: 13 residues. The CDR3 DNA sequence: TGTGCCACCGCAGGGACAGGGTTAGAGACCCAGTACTTC. Translating it yields CATAGTGLETQYF.

This clonotype was recorded at least ten times. This CDR3 is CASSNGYEQYV. CDR3 in DNA: TGTGCCAGTAGTAACGGTTACGAGCAGTACGTC. The rearrangement joins TRBV19 to TRBJ2-7; D gene uncertain. Germline V CDR1 and CDR2: LNHDA, SQIVND (reference sequence). This CDR3 is 11 amino acids long. Trimming took off 4 bases at V and 4 bases at J, with 5 bases between the two ends.

This clonotype was seen at least ten times. The CDR3 spells CASSLEGAYGYTF. The DNA for the CDR3 is TGTGCCAGCAGCTTGGAGGGGGCCTATGGCTACACCTTC. This sequence joins TRBV7-9 and TRBJ1-2, with 7 bases matching TRBD1. From germline, CDR1 is SEHNR and CDR2 FQNEAQ (reference sequence). The CDR3 totals 13 residues. The junction had 2 bases not matched to a gene; V was cut back by 3 bases and J by 4 bases.

The table lists this clonotype with a few counts. The rearrangement joins TRBV3-1 to TRBJ2-7; 8 bases fit TRBD1. Germline CDR1 LGHDT, CDR2 YNNKEL (reference sequence). With 4 bases clipped from V and 5 bases from J, the junction kept 13 bases outside the gene matches. The CDR3 sequence is 16 residues long. The CDR3 region is CASSPLNRGKGNEQYF. CDR3 bases: TGTGCCAGCAGCCCATTAAACAGGGGGAAGGGAAACGAGCAGTACTTC.

This clonotype was counted many times. The rearrangement joins TRBV7-2 to TRBJ2-7; 7 bases are a match to TRBD1. CDR3 length: 15 amino acids. Trimming cost V 3 bases and J 0 bases; bases outside gene matches: 5. Germline V lookup: CDR1 SGHTA, CDR2 FQGNSA. CDR3: CASSLDRTSSYEQYF. In DNA, the CDR3 is TGTGCCAGCAGCTTGGACAGGACGAGCTCCTACGAGCAGTACTTC.